Presented here are 2 T cell receptor beta chains from one specimen sequenced in a study of OX40 agonist ivuxolimab in advanced cancers. Profiled with immunoSEQ multiplex PCR; TCRdb holds only in-frame clones, not every one. The sample contains some 49,000 clones, 85% of which appear only once. The sequencing used CD4+ or CD8+ T cells sorted from blood, collected in a trial of the OX40 agonist ivuxolimab. These receptors were collected from an adult with an advanced solid tumor such as melanoma, head and neck, liver or kidney cancer.

J is TRBJ1-6 and V is TRBV9, with 11 bases aligning to TRBD1. The J segment lost 5 bases and the V segment lost 4 bases, leaving 8 bases of the junction unmatched. Germline V gene lookup returns CDR1 SGDLS and CDR2 YYNGEE. The CDR3 sequence is 17 residues long. DNA for the CDR3: TGTGCCAGCAGCTTATGGGACAGGGGGGTACATAATTCACCCCTCCACTTT. Its protein product is CASSLWDRGVHNSPLHF. The full variable domain, with the rest looked up from reference TRBV9 and TRBJ1-6, is DSGVTQTPKHLITATGQRVTLRCSPRSGDLSVYWYQQSLDQGLQFLIQYYNGEERAKGNILERFSAQQFPDLHSELNLSSLELGDSALYFCASSLWDRGVHNSPLHFGNGTRLTVT.

The V and J genes are TRBV7-9 and TRBJ2-5; D unclear. This CDR3 spans 15 amino acids. Germline CDR1 is SEHNR and CDR2 is FQNEAQ (reference sequence). Trimming removed 0 bases from V and 1 base from J, with 9 bases in between. CDR3 region: CASSLALYVQETQYF. The CDR3 coding sequence is TGTGCCAGCAGCTTAGCGCTGTATGTCCAAGAGACCCAGTACTTC. Based on the CDR3 plus reference TRBV7-9 and TRBJ2-5, the full variable domain is DTGVSQNPRHKITKRGQNVTFRCDPISEHNRLYWYRQTLGQGPEFLTYFQNEAQLEKSRLLSDRFSAERPKGSFSTLEIQRTEQGDSAMYLCASSLALYVQETQYFGPGTRLLVL.